Described below is a single TCR beta chain sequence and its context. Its cognate antigen is unknown. The sample is drawn from a study of T-cell memory formation after mild COVID-19. Regarding the study as a whole: Within pre-infection memory, some responding clones were found, suggesting cross-reactive memory joined. Mainly in CM and EM were contracting CD4+ clones; CD8+ were in EMRA.

Sample barcodes and UMIs were carried by the TCR alpha and TCR beta cDNA libraries that 5'RACE generated with constant-segment primers. In TCRdb, the 5' RACE reads were re-called with MiXCR into one record per CDR3 protein. The sample records approximately 250,000 distinct CDR3 sequences, approximately 15% being singletons. Trimming stripped 10 bases from V and 4 bases from J, with 22 bases between. This CDR3 spans 16 amino acids. Germline-derived CDR1 and CDR2 are MNHEY and SVGEGT. The sequenced sample was PBMCs or a T cell subset sorted from them (not recorded which). The sequence was collected from a man aged 18 to 29 who had mild COVID-19 (a few samples of this study predate the infection). Cell type and time point are not known. The chain couples TRBV6-2 or TRBV6-3 to TRBJ2-2, with D maybe TRBD1 (5 bases). The CDR3 is CATRLGQPSTTGELFF. CDR3 DNA: TGTGCCACCCGACTGGGGCAGCCGAGTACCACCGGGGAGCTGTTTTTT.